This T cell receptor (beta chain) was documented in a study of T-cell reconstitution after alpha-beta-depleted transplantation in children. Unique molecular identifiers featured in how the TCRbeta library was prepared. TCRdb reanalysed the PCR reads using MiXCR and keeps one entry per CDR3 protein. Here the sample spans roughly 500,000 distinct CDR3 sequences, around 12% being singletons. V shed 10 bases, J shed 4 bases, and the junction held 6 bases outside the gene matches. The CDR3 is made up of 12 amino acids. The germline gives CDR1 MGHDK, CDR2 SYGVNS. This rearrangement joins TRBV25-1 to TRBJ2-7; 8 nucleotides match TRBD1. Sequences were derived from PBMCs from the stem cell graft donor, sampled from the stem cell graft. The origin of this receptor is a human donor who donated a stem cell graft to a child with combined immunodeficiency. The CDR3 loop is CATETGEYEQYF. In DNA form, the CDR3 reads TGTGCCACCGAGACAGGGGAGTACGAGCAGTACTTC.